This T cell receptor (beta chain) emerged from a study of graft-versus-host responses after intestinal transplantation. V trimming: 0 bases; J trimming: 3 bases; junction bases outside the gene matches: 5. This CDR3 contains 15 residues. Looked up from germline, CDR1 is GTSNPN and CDR2 is SVGIG (reference sequence). Only in-frame clones appear in the TCRdb table, and some are missing; sequencing was by immunoSEQ multiplex PCR. This sample yields 45,000 or so clones, of which 90% to 95% are seen a single time; about 4.4% belongs to the top ten. Sequenced here: PBMCs, sampled 524 days after transplant. The rearrangement uses TRBV30 and TRBJ2-5; 9 bases align to TRBD2. The receptor was derived from a human patient who received an intestinal transplant, so some T cells may come from the graft donor. This chain's CDR3 is CAWSVGLAGKETQYF. CDR3 coding DNA: TGTGCCTGGAGTGTAGGGCTAGCGGGGAAAGAGACCCAGTACTTC.